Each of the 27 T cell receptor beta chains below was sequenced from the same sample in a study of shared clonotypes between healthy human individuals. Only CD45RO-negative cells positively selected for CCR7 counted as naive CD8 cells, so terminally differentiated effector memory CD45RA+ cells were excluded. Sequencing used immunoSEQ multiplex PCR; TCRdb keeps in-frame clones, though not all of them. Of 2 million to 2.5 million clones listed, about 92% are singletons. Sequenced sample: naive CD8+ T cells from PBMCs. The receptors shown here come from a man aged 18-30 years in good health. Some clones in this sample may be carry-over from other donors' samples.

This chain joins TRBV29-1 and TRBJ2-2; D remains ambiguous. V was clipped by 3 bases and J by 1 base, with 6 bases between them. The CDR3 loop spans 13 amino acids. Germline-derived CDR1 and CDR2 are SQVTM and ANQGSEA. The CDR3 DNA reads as TGCAGCGTTGATGTCAGGAACACCGGGGAGCTGTTTTTT. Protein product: CSVDVRNTGELFF.

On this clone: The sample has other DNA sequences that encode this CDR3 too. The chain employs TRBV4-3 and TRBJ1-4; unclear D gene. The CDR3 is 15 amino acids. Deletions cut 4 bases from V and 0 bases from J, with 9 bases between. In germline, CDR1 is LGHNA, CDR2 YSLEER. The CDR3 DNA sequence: TGCGCCAGCAGCCGCCTCCTTGCAACTAATGAAAAACTGTTTTTT. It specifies CASSRLLATNEKLFF.

CDR3 DNA: TGTGCCAGCAGTGTGACTCGTTGGGGTACACCTGAGCAGTTCTTC. Its translation: CASSVTRWGTPEQFF. The chain joins TRBV27 to TRBJ2-1; no definite D call. CDR1 and CDR2 (germline): MNHEY, SMNVEV (reference sequence). The CDR3 has 15 amino acids. V gave up 5 bases and J gave up 9 bases, with 20 bases separating them.

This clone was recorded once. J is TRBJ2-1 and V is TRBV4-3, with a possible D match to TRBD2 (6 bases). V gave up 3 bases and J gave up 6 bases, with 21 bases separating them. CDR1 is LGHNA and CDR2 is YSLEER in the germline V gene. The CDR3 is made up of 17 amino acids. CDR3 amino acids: CASSQTPFGAEGNEQFF. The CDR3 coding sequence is TGCGCCAGCAGCCAGACACCTTTTGGGGCGGAGGGCAATGAGCAGTTCTTC.

Written as DNA, the CDR3 is TGTGCCAGTACCGTTTCCCAGGGTGGTAGCAATCAGCCCCAGCATTTT. The encoded protein is CASTVSQGGSNQPQHF. The rearrangement uses TRBV19 and TRBJ1-5; TRBD1 might be the D (5 bases). V was trimmed by 7 bases and J by 0 bases, leaving 16 bases between them. The CDR3 sequence is 16 residues long. Germline CDR1 and CDR2: LNHDA and SQIVND (reference sequence). The full variable domain, completed using reference TRBV19 and TRBJ1-5, is DGGITQSPKYLFRKEGQNVTLSCEQNLNHDAMYWYRQDPGQGLRLIYYSQIVNDFQKGDIAEGYSVSREKKESFPLTVTSAQKNPTAFYLCASTVSQGGSNQPQHFGDGTRLSIL.

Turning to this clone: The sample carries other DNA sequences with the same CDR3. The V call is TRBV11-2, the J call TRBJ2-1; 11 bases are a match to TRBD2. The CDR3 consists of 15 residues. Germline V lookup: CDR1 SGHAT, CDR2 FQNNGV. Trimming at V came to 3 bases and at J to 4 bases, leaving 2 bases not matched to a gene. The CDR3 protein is CASSFTSGSYNEQFF. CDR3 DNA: TGTGCCAGCAGCTTTACTAGCGGGAGTTACAATGAGCAGTTCTTC.

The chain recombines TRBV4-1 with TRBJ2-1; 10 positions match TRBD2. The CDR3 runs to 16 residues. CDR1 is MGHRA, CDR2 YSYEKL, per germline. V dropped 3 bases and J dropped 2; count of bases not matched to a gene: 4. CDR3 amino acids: CASSQSGTSAYNEQFF. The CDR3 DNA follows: TGCGCCAGCAGCCAGTCCGGGACTAGCGCCTACAATGAGCAGTTCTTC.

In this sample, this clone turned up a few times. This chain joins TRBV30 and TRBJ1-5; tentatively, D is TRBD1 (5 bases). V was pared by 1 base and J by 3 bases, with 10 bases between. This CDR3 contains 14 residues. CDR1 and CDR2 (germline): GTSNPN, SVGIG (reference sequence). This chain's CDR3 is CAWSAGEVNQPQHF. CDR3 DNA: TGTGCCTGGAGTGCGGGGGAGGTCAATCAGCCCCAGCATTTT.

In nucleotides, the CDR3 is TGTGCCAGCAGTCCTTCGGGCGGGAGCTCCTACAATGAGCAGTTCTTC. It specifies CASSPSGGSSYNEQFF. This chain uses TRBV7-2 with TRBJ2-1, with 7 bases fitting TRBD2. The CDR3 spans 16 residues. Per the germline V gene, CDR1 is SGHTA and CDR2 is FQGNSA. V was clipped by 6 bases and J by 0 bases; unmatched bases: 8.

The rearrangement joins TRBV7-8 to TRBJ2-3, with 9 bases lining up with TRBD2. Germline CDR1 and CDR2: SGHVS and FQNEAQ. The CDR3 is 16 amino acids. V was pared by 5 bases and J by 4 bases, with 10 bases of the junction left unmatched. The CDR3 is CASSPNLAGVADTQYF. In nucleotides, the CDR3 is TGTGCCAGCAGCCCCAATTTAGCGGGAGTGGCAGATACGCAGTATTTT.

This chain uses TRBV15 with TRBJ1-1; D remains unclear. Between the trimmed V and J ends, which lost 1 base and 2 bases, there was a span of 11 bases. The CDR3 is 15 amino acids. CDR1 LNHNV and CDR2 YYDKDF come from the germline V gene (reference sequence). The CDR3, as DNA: TGTGCCACCAGCAGAGGTCGATCGGGCAACACTGAAGCTTTCTTT. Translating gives CATSRGRSGNTEAFF. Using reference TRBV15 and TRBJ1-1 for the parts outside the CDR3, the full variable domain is DAMVIQNPRYQVTQFGKPVTLSCSQTLNHNVMYWYQQKSSQAPKLLFHYYDKDFNNEADTPDNFQSRRPNTSFCFLDIRSPGLGDTAMYLCATSRGRSGNTEAFFGQGTRLTVV.

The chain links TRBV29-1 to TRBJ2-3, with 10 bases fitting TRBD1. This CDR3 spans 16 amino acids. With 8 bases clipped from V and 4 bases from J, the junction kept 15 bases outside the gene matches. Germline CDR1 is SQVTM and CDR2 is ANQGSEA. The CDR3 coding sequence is TGCAGCACTCTGACAGGGGGCGGGCGGGGTCCAGATACGCAGTATTTT. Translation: CSTLTGGGRGPDTQYF.

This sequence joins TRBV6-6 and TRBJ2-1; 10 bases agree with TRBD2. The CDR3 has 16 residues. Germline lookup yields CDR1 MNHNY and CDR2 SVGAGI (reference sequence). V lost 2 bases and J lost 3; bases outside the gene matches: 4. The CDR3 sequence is CASSYPTSGNYNEQFF. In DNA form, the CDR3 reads TGTGCCAGCAGTTACCCTACTAGCGGGAACTACAATGAGCAGTTCTTC.

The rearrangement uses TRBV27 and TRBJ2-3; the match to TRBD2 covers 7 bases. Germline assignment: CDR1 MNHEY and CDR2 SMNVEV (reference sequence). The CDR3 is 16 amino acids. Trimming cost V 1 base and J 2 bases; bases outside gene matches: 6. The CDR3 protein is CASSLLGLAATDTQYF. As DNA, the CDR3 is TGTGCCAGCAGTTTATTAGGGCTAGCGGCCACAGATACGCAGTATTTT.

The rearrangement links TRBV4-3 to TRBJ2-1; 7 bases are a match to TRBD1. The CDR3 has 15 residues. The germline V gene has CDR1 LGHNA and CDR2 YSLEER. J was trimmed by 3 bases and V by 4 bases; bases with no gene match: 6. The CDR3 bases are TGCGCCAGCAGCCCAGGGACAGCGCTCTACAATGAGCAGTTCTTC. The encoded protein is CASSPGTALYNEQFF.

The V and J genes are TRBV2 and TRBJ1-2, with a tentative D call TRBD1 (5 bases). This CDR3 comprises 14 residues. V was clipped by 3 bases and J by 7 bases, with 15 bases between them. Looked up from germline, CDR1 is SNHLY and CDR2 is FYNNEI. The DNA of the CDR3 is TGTGCCAGCAGTGAGGGGCTTGGGGTAGGTGGCTACACCTTC. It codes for CASSEGLGVGGYTF.

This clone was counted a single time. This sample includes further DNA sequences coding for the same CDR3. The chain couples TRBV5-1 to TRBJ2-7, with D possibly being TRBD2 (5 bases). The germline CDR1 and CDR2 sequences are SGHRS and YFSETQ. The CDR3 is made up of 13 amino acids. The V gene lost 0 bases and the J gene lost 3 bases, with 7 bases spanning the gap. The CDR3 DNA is TGCGCCAGCAGCTTGGGGACTGGCTACGAGCAGTACTTC. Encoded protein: CASSLGTGYEQYF.

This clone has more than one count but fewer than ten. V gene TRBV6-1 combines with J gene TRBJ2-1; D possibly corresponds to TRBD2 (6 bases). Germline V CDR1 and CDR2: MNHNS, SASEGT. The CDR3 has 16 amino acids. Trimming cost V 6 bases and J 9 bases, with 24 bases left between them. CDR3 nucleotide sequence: TGTGCCAGCAGAGAATGGTCAGGCGGACGGAGGGGTGAGCAGTTCTTC. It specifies CASREWSGGRRGEQFF.

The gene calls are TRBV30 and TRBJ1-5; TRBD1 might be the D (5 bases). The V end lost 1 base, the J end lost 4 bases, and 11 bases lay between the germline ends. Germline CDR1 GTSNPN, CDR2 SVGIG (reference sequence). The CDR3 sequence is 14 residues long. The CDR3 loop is CAWSGGFRNQPQHF. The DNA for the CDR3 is TGTGCCTGGAGTGGGGGGTTTAGGAATCAGCCCCAGCATTTT. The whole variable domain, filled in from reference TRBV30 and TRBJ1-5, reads SQTIHQWPATLVQPVGSPLSLECTVEGTSNPNLYWYRQAAGRGLQLLFYSVGIGQISSEVPQNLSASRPQDRQFILSSKKLLLSDSGFYLCAWSGGFRNQPQHFGDGTRLSIL.

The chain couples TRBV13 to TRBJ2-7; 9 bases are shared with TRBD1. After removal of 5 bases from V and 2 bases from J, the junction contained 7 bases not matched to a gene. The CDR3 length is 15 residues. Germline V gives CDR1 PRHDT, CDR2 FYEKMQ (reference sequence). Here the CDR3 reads CASSTGTGRAYEQYF. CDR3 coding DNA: TGTGCCAGCAGCACCGGGACAGGGAGAGCCTACGAGCAGTACTTC.

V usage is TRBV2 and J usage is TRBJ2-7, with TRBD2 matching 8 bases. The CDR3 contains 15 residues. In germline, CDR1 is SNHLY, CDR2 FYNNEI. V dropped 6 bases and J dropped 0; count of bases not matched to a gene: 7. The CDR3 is CASRQGLGVSYEQYF. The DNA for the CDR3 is TGTGCCAGCAGACAGGGACTAGGGGTCTCCTACGAGCAGTACTTC.

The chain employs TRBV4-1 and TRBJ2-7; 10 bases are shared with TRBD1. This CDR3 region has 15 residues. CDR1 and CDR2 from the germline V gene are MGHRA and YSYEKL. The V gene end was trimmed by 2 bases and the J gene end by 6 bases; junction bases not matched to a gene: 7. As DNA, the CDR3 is TGCGCCAGCAGCCAATCCGGGACAGGGGTTCGCGAGCAGTACTTC. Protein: CASSQSGTGVREQYF.

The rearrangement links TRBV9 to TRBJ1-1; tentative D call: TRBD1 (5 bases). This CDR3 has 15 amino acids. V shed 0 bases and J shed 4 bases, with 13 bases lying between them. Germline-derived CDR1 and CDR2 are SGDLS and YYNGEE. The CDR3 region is CASSVGKGRGTEAFF. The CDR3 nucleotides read TGTGCCAGCAGCGTAGGTAAGGGTAGGGGCACTGAAGCTTTCTTT.

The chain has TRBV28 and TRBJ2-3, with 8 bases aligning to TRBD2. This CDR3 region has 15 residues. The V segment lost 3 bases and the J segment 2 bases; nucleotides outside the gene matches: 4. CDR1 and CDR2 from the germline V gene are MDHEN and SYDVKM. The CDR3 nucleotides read TGTGCCAGCAGTTTCCGGGAGGGCCCCACAGATACGCAGTATTTT. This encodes CASSFREGPTDTQYF.

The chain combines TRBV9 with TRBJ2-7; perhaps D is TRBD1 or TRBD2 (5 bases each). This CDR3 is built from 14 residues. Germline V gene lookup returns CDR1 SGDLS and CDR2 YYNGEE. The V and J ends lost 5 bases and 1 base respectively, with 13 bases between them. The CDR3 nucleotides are TGTGCCAGCAGTACGGGACGGACATCCTACGAGCAGTACTTC. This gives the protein CASSTGRTSYEQYF.

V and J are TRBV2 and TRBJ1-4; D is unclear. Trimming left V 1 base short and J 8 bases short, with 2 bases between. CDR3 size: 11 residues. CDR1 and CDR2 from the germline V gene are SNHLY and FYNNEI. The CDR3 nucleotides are TGTGCCAGCAGTGAAGAAGAAAAACTGTTTTTT. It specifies CASSEEEKLFF.

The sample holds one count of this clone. The CDR3 is CASSLWPETGGEKLFF. DNA for the CDR3: TGTGCCAGCAGCCTTTGGCCCGAGACAGGGGGCGAAAAACTGTTTTTT. The chain has TRBV14 and TRBJ1-4, with 10 positions matching TRBD1. Germline loops: CDR1 SGHDN, CDR2 FVKESK. The ends lost 4 bases at V and 8 bases at J; junction bases unmatched: 10. The CDR3 has 16 amino acids.